Below, 5 T cell receptor beta chains from the same sample are listed, as sequenced in a study of T cell responses to AZD1222 COVID-19 vaccine. The method was immunoSEQ multiplex PCR; TCRdb's version includes in-frame clones alone and lacks a portion of them. The profile shows 120,000 to 150,000 clones, about 89% of them singletons. The specimen was peripheral blood, collected 28 days after the second dose of the MenACWY control vaccine. These receptors were taken from an adult who received the MenACWY meningococcal vaccine as a control.

The CDR3 bases are TGTGCCAGGATCGGGACAGGGGGCACTGAAGCTTTCTTT. As protein: CARIGTGGTEAFF. The J gene is TRBJ1-1, the V gene TRBV2, with 11 bases matching TRBD1. The CDR3 loop spans 13 amino acids. CDR1 and CDR2 from the germline V gene are SNHLY and FYNNEI. V was pared by 9 bases and J by 4 bases, with 4 bases of the junction left unmatched.

This clone was detected once. This chain connects TRBV9 to TRBJ2-3, with TRBD1 matching over 9 bases. The J segment lost 3 bases and the V segment lost 4 bases, leaving 12 bases of the junction unmatched. Germline V gives CDR1 SGDLS, CDR2 YYNGEE. This CDR3 comprises 17 residues. The CDR3 region is CASSYRPPGQGTDTQYF. CDR3 bases: TGTGCCAGCAGCTATAGGCCGCCGGGACAGGGAACAGATACGCAGTATTTT. The entire variable domain, with the rest obtained from reference TRBV9 and TRBJ2-3, is as follows: DSGVTQTPKHLITATGQRVTLRCSPRSGDLSVYWYQQSLDQGLQFLIQYYNGEERAKGNILERFSAQQFPDLHSELNLSSLELGDSALYFCASSYRPPGQGTDTQYFGPGTRLTVL.

The rearrangement links TRBV9 to TRBJ2-1, with TRBD2 as a possible D gene (5 bases). Germline V gene sequence: CDR1 SGDLS, CDR2 YYNGEE. This CDR3 spans 16 amino acids. The ends were cut back, 6 bases at V and 0 bases at J, with 16 bases in the middle. The DNA of the CDR3 is TGTGCCAGCAACTGTAGCGCAAACTACTCCTACAATGAGCAGTTCTTC. Amino acid sequence: CASNCSANYSYNEQFF.

Here the CDR3 reads CASSPDGGGNQPQHF. The DNA for the CDR3 is TGTGCCAGCAGTCCTGACGGCGGGGGCAATCAGCCCCAGCATTTT. The chain joins TRBV6-5 to TRBJ1-5; D not certain. The CDR3 covers 15 residues. The germline V gene encodes CDR1 MNHEY and CDR2 SVGAGI. V was pared by 5 bases and J by 2 bases, with 13 bases between.

The chain has TRBV12-5 and TRBJ2-2; no reliable D call. CDR1 is LGHNT and CDR2 is FRNRAP in the germline V gene. CDR3 length: 12 amino acids. With 7 bases removed from V and 8 bases from J, the gap between germline ends came to 11 bases. This chain's CDR3 is CASAQVVGELFF. The CDR3 DNA reads as TGTGCTAGTGCCCAAGTTGTTGGGGAGCTGTTTTTT.